These 4 T cell receptor beta chains share one sample of origin, sequenced in a study of OX40 agonist ivuxolimab in advanced cancers. Data came from immunoSEQ multiplex PCR; TCRdb stores just in-frame clones and leaves some out. The table includes approximately 55,000 clones, approximately 90% detected once. The source material was CD4+ or CD8+ T cells sorted from blood, sampled in a trial of the OX40 agonist ivuxolimab. The receptors stem from an adult with an advanced solid tumor such as melanoma, head and neck, liver or kidney cancer.

This chain connects TRBV30 to TRBJ2-1; unclear D gene. CDR3 length: 11 amino acids. The V end lost 4 bases, the J end lost 1 base, and 2 bases lay between the germline ends. CDR1 is GTSNPN and CDR2 is SVGIG in the germline V gene (reference sequence). The CDR3 is CAWTSYNEQFF. CDR3 coding DNA: TGTGCCTGGACATCCTACAATGAGCAGTTCTTC.

The chain recombines TRBV14 with TRBJ2-1; TRBD2 matches 10 bases. Germline CDR1 is SGHDN and CDR2 is FVKESK. The CDR3 runs 14 residues. The V segment lost 7 bases and the J segment 6 bases; nucleotides outside the gene matches: 6. The CDR3 sequence is CASNRAGGVNEQFF. In nucleotides, the CDR3 is TGTGCCAGCAACCGAGCGGGAGGGGTCAATGAGCAGTTCTTC.

A few counts support this clone. The chain recombines TRBV6-6 with TRBJ2-7, with D tentatively TRBD1 (6 bases). Germline lookup yields CDR1 MNHNY and CDR2 SVGAGI (reference sequence). The V end was cut by 2 bases, the J end by 7 bases, with 15 bases between. The CDR3 runs 14 residues. The CDR3 reads CASSYASGAWEQYF. The CDR3, as DNA: TGTGCCAGCAGTTACGCGTCAGGGGCATGGGAGCAGTACTTC.

The chain combines TRBV19 with TRBJ2-2; 7 bases are a match to TRBD1. CDR3 length equals 14 residues. The V segment lost 6 bases and the J segment 5 bases; nucleotides outside the gene matches: 6. Germline V gene sequence: CDR1 LNHDA, CDR2 SQIVND (reference sequence). The DNA for the CDR3 is TGTGCCAGTAGCACAGGGGATGTAACCGGGGAGCTGTTTTTT. Its translation: CASSTGDVTGELFF.